This TCR beta chain emerged from a study of shared clonotypes between healthy human individuals. General observations from the study: Investigators collected only blood, and repertoires in tissues likely differ.

Naivety among CD8 cells was defined by CD45RO negativity and positive CCR7 selection, thereby excluding terminally differentiated effector memory CD45RA+ cells. This clone was counted between two and nine times. Its specificity is unknown. Only in-frame clones appear in the TCRdb table, and some are missing; sequencing was by immunoSEQ multiplex PCR. The sample has approximately 2,200,000 clones, 90% to 95% seen once. Trimming left V 2 bases short and J 4 bases short, with 5 bases between. This CDR3 comprises 12 residues. Germline CDR1 is MDHEN and CDR2 is SYDVKM. Sequences were obtained from naive CD8+ T cells from PBMCs. This chain links TRBV28 with TRBJ1-2; D gene unclear. This TCR was sampled from a young man in good health. Some clones in this sample may be carry-over from other donors' samples. This CDR3 is CASSLGPYGYTF. CDR3 sequence (DNA): TGTGCCAGCAGTTTAGGGCCCTATGGCTACACCTTC.